This entry concerns a single T cell receptor (beta chain). Its antigen has not been determined. Base-call qualities are not available, and no considerably larger clone is one nucleotide away. This entry comes from a study of blood T cell repertoires in COVID-19 (dated by TCRdb to the early 2020s). Regarding the research as a whole: Samples from collaborators originated in the United States, Italy and Spain and spanned both the acute and convalescent phases of COVID-19. Samples came from the ongoing ImmuneRACE study (first 160 participants) plus 1,254 subjects from 6 global collaborators. Where available, HLA class I and class II types were taken from metadata supplied by the sample provider and were not determined by assay-based typing. Nearly every sample came with metadata listing a de-identified subject ID, COVID-19 status, age in years and sex. The material from the prospective study consisted of cDNA or gDNA derived from T cells, B-cell-depleted T cells, or PBMCs. The dataset comprised deeply sampled blood TCRbeta repertoires from subjects exposed to, actively infected with, or recovered from COVID-19. A freely available public database, intended as a resource for researchers studying the immune response to SARS-CoV-2, is where the repertoires were released.

Results the study describes overall, beyond this receptor: The quantity of clinical and demographic metadata differed by source and by participant and was supplied without curation.

Collaborating institutions collected whole blood in K2EDTA tubes following their own protocols. For TCRbeta analysis, collaborator samples were shipped as frozen whole blood, as isolated PBMCs, or as DNA extracted from either sample type. TCRbeta CDR3 regions were amplified from genomic DNA by means of the immunoSEQ Assay, a bias-controlled multiplex PCR. The published analysis was carried out like this. The number of nucleated cells in each sample was estimated from the amplification of reference gene primers within the assay. Sequence reads were collapsed and filtered to measure the absolute abundance of every unique TCRbeta CDR3 rearrangement. For each sample, productive Simpson clonality was calculated by taking the square root of Simpson's diversity index across productive rearrangements. In TCRdb, the immuneACCESS table is reduced to in-frame sequences with V and J assigned. These tables do not hold every clone; where another copy was compared, an unresolved V gene accounts for under half, and the others remain unexplained. V, J and clone size derive from that table, while D and trimming were established from the DNA sequence. In this sample the table shows 210,000 or so clones, around four fifths of which occur a single time. The ten biggest clones cover 6.5% to 9% of the sample.

The source material was peripheral blood. The clonotype originates from a woman aged 50 to 65 with active or convalescent COVID-19.

CDR3 sequence: CASSPREAGNQPQHF. The sequenced DNA: TGTGCCAGCAGCCCCAGGGAGGCCGGCAATCAGCCCCAGCATTTT. This sequence uses TRBV6-5 and TRBJ1-5; the D gene is perhaps TRBD1, from 5 matching bases. Counted from cysteine to phenylalanine, this CDR3 has 15 amino acids. Of the read, only the CDR3 DNA is kept; its 45 bases are in frame from base 1. Between the V and J ends, shortened by 6 bases and 2 bases respectively, the junction contains 14 bases. CDR1 and CDR2, looked up from the germline V gene, are MNHEY and SVGAGI.